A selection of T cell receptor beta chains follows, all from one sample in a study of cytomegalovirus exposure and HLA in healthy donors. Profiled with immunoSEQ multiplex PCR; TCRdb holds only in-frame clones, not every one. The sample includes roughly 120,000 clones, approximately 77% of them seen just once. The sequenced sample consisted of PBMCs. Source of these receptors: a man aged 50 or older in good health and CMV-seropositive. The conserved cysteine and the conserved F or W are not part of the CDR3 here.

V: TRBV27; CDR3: ASRGTGGNIQY
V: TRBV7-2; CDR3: ASSRGGGELF
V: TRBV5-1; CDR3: ASSLGGENTEAF
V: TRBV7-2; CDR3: ASSLGTGGDTQY
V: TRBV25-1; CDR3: ASLRNTEAF
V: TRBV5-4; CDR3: ASSLGQGTGELF
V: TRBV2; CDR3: ASSEGQVLT
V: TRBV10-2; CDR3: ASSDYFTGTSNYGYT
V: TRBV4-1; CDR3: ASSPEGTGTPLH
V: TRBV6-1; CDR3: ASSENAARGYT
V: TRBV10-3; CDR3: AISEFQGGPQTQY
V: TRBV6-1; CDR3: ASSEALTGEDTEAF
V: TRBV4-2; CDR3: ASSQGLAGGPDTQY
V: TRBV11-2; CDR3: ASRGPRWF
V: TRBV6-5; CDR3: ASKRADTQY
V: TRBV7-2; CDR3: ASRASGGSYEQY
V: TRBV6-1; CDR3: ATGGGKNTEAF
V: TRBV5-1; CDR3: ASSLRRGSNEQF
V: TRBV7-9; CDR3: ASSLDLAGSQETQY
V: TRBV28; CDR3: ASSIAQPGSYEQY
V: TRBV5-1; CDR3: ASSLTQGASGYT
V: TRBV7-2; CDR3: ASSSEPGQLTDTQY
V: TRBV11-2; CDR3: ASRRMVGANTEAF
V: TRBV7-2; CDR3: ASSLETVIYGYT
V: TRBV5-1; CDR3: ASSPTPQANSYEQY
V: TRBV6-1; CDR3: ASSEEARVSNQPQH
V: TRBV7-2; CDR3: ASSLARVNTIY
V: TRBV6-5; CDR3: ASNKQGIGEQF
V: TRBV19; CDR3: ASNPDSSSGELF
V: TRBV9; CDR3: ASSASAAGQLLGDTQY
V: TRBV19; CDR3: ASTPTGTNYGYT
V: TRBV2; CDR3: ASSERGGTEAF
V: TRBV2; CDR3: ASSAEQSRGEQY
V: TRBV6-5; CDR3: ASSYLPGGTDTIY
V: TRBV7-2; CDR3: ASSLESGSSYEQY
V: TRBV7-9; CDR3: ASSGTGQGGNQPQH
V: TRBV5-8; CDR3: ASSLGTIYEQY
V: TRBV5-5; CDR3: ASSSPRIGDTQY